These T cell receptor beta chains were read from a single sample in a study of T cells after yellow fever vaccination. TCRdb re-derived calls from the 5' RACE reads in MiXCR, one entry per CDR3 protein. The repertoire holds 200,000 to 250,000 distinct CDR3 sequences, with 3.2% as singletons. The sample in question was CD4+ T cells sorted from PBMCs, obtained 10 days after the yellow fever booster vaccination. The receptors were gathered from a man younger than 35 who received the YFV17D yellow fever vaccine. The CDR3 runs from the conserved cysteine through the conserved F or W. The D gene is left open where the match is weak. Expanded clones are given a class, and other clones once, few, many or no size at all.

clone_size	d_call	v_call	j_call	cdr3_aa	cdr3_nt
many	NA	TRBV7-3	TRBJ1-2	CASSLGVEPKGYTF	TGTGCCAGCAGCTTAGGAGTAGAACCGAAAGGCTACACCTTC
many	NA	TRBV29-1	TRBJ2-3	CSVVRGGTDTQYF	TGCAGCGTTGTCAGGGGCGGCACAGATACGCAGTATTTT
many	TRBD1	TRBV6-5	TRBJ1-2	CASSYFMTGDSGYTF	TGTGCCAGCAGTTACTTTATGACAGGGGATTCTGGCTACACCTTC
many	NA	TRBV7-2	TRBJ1-1	CASSAWGRRAFF	TGTGCCAGCAGCGCGTGGGGGCGGAGGGCTTTCTTT
many	TRBD2	TRBV12-3/TRBV12-4	TRBJ2-3	CASRSGGPDTQYF	TGTGCCAGCAGGTCGGGGGGGCCCGATACGCAGTATTTT
few	NA	TRBV4-3	TRBJ1-4	CASSQEVGVREKLFF	TGCGCCAGCAGCCAAGAGGTTGGCGTTCGGGAAAAACTGTTTTTT
many	TRBD1	TRBV5-1	TRBJ2-1	CASSRQGDPNEQFF	TGCGCCAGCAGCCGACAGGGGGACCCCAATGAGCAGTTCTTC
few	NA	TRBV30	TRBJ1-1	CAWRGNTEAFF	TGTGCCTGGAGGGGGAACACTGAAGCTTTCTTT
NA	NA	TRBV29-1	TRBJ1-1	CSSKQILNTEAFF	TGCAGCTCAAAACAAATACTGAACACTGAAGCTTTCTTT
many	TRBD1	TRBV24-1	TRBJ1-5	CATSDPRTGINQPQHF	TGTGCCACCAGTGACCCTAGGACAGGGATAAATCAGCCCCAGCATTTT
many	NA	TRBV7-2	TRBJ1-5	CASSLGSAVHQPQHF	TGTGCCAGCAGCTTAGGTTCGGCAGTTCATCAGCCCCAGCATTTT
many	NA	TRBV4-1	TRBJ2-5	CASSQAGAGGGETQYF	TGCGCCAGCAGCCAAGCTGGAGCAGGGGGGGGGGAGACCCAGTACTTC
NA	NA	TRBV30	TRBJ1-1	CAWSLQLNTEAFF	TGTGCCTGGAGTTTACAGTTGAACACTGAAGCTTTCTTT
many	NA	TRBV5-5	TRBJ1-4	CASSFGQPGANEKLFF	TGTGCCAGCAGCTTTGGACAGCCTGGGGCTAATGAAAAACTGTTTTTT
many	TRBD1	TRBV29-1	TRBJ2-1	CSVEEPSGGYNEQFF	TGCAGCGTTGAAGAACCCTCAGGGGGCTACAATGAGCAGTTCTTC
many	TRBD1	TRBV5-1	TRBJ2-1	CASSLETGNYNEQFF	TGCGCCAGCAGCTTGGAGACAGGGAACTACAATGAGCAGTTCTTC
NA	NA	TRBV6-2/TRBV6-3	TRBJ1-5	CASSKHPGGDGNQPQHF	TGTGCCAGCAGTAAACACCCCGGGGGGGATGGCAATCAGCCCCAGCATTTT
NA	TRBD1	TRBV9	TRBJ2-5	CASSGPNRGVETQYF	TGTGCCAGCAGTGGTCCCAACAGGGGGGTAGAGACCCAGTACTTC
few	NA	TRBV19	TRBJ2-5	CASSLQLQETQYF	TGTGCCAGTAGTCTTCAACTCCAAGAGACCCAGTACTTC
few	NA	TRBV11-2	TRBJ1-6	CASSLTGSLSPLHF	TGTGCCAGCAGCTTGACAGGTTCGCTTTCACCCCTCCACTTT
many	NA	TRBV6-4	TRBJ2-3	CASSDRGVSTDTQYF	TGTGCCAGCAGTGACAGGGGGGTAAGCACAGATACGCAGTATTTT
NA	TRBD1	TRBV10-3	TRBJ1-1	CAISNRGGTEAFF	TGTGCCATCAGTAACAGGGGAGGCACTGAAGCTTTCTTT
NA	NA	TRBV29-1	TRBJ1-1	CSVEQGGNTEAFF	TGCAGCGTTGAACAGGGTGGGAACACTGAAGCTTTCTTT
NA	NA	TRBV12-3/TRBV12-4	TRBJ1-2	CASLGAGFFSGYTF	TGTGCCAGCCTGGGGGCAGGGTTCTTCTCTGGCTACACCTTC
NA	NA	TRBV30	TRBJ1-2	CAWSVQGYGYTF	TGTGCCTGGAGTGTACAAGGATATGGCTACACCTTC
few	TRBD2	TRBV7-3	TRBJ2-1	CASSQGLAGWNEQFF	TGTGCCAGCAGCCAGGGGCTAGCGGGGTGGAATGAGCAGTTCTTC
many	NA	TRBV20-1	TRBJ1-5	CSAQPPYSNQPQHF	TGCAGTGCTCAACCGCCTTATAGCAATCAGCCCCAGCATTTT
many	NA	TRBV6-6	TRBJ1-1	CASSYPNSRAYAPEAFF	TGTGCCAGCAGTTACCCCAACTCCCGGGCCTACGCCCCTGAAGCTTTCTTT
many	NA	TRBV5-6	TRBJ1-2	CASRFTGSYGYTF	TGTGCCAGCAGATTTACAGGGAGCTATGGCTACACCTTC
NA	NA	TRBV6-2/TRBV6-3	TRBJ1-6	CASSYDRGPSPLHF	TGTGCCAGCAGTTACGACCGGGGACCCTCACCCCTCCACTTT
many	NA	TRBV20-1	TRBJ1-2	CSAAPRGGIGEKGYTF	TGCAGTGCTGCCCCTCGGGGTGGTATTGGGGAAAAGGGCTACACCTTC
few	TRBD1	TRBV5-1	TRBJ2-5	CASSLLETGTETQYF	TGCGCCAGCAGCTTACTTGAGACAGGGACGGAGACCCAGTACTTC
many	NA	TRBV7-7	TRBJ1-5	CASSCDLLPQHF	TGTGCTAGCAGCTGTGACTTGCTGCCCCAGCATTTT
many	NA	TRBV5-6	TRBJ2-1	CASSFIYNEQFF	TGTGCCAGCAGCTTCATTTACAATGAGCAGTTCTTC
few	TRBD2	TRBV2	TRBJ2-1	CASRNLAGGPNEQFF	TGTGCCAGCAGAAACTTAGCGGGGGGGCCCAATGAGCAGTTCTTC
few	TRBD2	TRBV20-1	TRBJ2-1	CSASQRGVGNEQFF	TGCAGTGCTAGTCAGCGGGGGGTCGGTAATGAGCAGTTCTTC
many	NA	TRBV30	TRBJ2-4	CAWSSGNIQYF	TGTGCCTGGAGCTCCGGGAACATTCAGTACTTC
many	NA	TRBV5-1	TRBJ2-7	CASSLEGGWYEQYF	TGCGCCAGCAGCTTGGAGGGGGGATGGTACGAGCAGTACTTC
few	TRBD2	TRBV5-4	TRBJ2-3	CASSVRLAGTHTDTQYF	TGTGCCAGCAGCGTCAGACTAGCGGGGACACACACAGATACGCAGTATTTT
few	NA	TRBV20-1	TRBJ2-5	CSVRPQRQETQYF	TGCAGTGTCCGGCCCCAGCGGCAAGAGACCCAGTACTTC
few	TRBD1	TRBV3-1	TRBJ1-1	CASSYTGGGEAFF	TGTGCCAGCAGTTATACAGGGGGGGGTGAAGCTTTCTTT
NA	TRBD2	TRBV3-1	TRBJ2-7	CASSRRTSGEFYEQYF	TGTGCCAGCAGCCGAAGGACTAGCGGGGAATTCTACGAGCAGTACTTC
few	NA	TRBV19	TRBJ1-5	CASSRGLQGRQPQHF	TGTGCCAGTAGTCGTGGGTTGCAGGGTCGTCAGCCCCAGCATTTT
many	TRBD2	TRBV7-2	TRBJ2-5	CASSSGLAPETQYF	TGTGCCAGCAGTTCAGGACTAGCACCAGAGACCCAGTACTTC
many	NA	TRBV7-2	TRBJ2-7	CASIGPTRAGEQYF	TGTGCCAGCATTGGTCCAACGAGGGCTGGCGAGCAGTACTTC